One sample yielded the 32 T cell receptor beta chains listed below, sequenced in a study of CD8+CD57+ T cells in acquired aplastic anemia. CD8+CD57+ cell expansion, shown by flow cytometry, had occurred in the patients selected for sequencing. General study points: Relative to total CD4+ and CD8+ pools, CD8+CD57+ cells had lower diversity in patients.

No antigen is known for these receptors. It was genomic DNA that served as the template for profiling TCR beta VDJ and CDR3. TCRdb analysed the reads with MiXCR anew, one entry per CDR3 protein. This sample has 15,000 to 20,000 distinct CDR3 sequences, with less than 45% found just once. What was sequenced was CD8+CD57+ T cells sorted from PBMCs. Subset meaning: bead-enriched CD8+CD57+ effector memory T cells from SAA patients. These receptors all come from a human donor with aplastic anemia.

Many counts were recorded for this clonotype. The V and J genes are TRBV11-2 and TRBJ2-7; 7 nucleotides line up with TRBD1. Unmatched junction bases numbered 4, after V lost 1 base and J lost 4 bases. The germline CDR1 and CDR2 sequences are SGHAT and FQNNGV. The CDR3 extends over 14 amino acids. The CDR3 region has the DNA TGTGCCAGCAGCTTAGGAGGGGGCAAGTACGAGCAGTACTTC. This sequence encodes CASSLGGGKYEQYF.

As regards this clonotype: The junction differs from germline at one of its ends, possibly a read error. This sequence joins TRBV7-3 and TRBJ2-1; TRBD2 aligns across 8 bases. The CDR3 loop spans 15 amino acids. Germline CDR1 and CDR2: SGHTA and FQGTGA. The CDR3 protein is CASGLSGTSYNEQFF. As DNA, the CDR3 is TGTGCCAGCGGCTTATCGGGGACTAGTTACAATGAGCAGTTCTTC.

This clonotype was observed many times. The gene calls are TRBV7-8 and TRBJ2-1; D is ambiguous. Germline V gives CDR1 SGHVS, CDR2 FQNEAQ. This CDR3 has 16 amino acids. V gave up 1 base and J gave up 2 bases, with 12 bases separating them. Here the CDR3 reads CASSLDGDPTYNEQFF. The CDR3 DNA sequence: TGTGCCAGCAGCTTAGATGGGGATCCGACCTACAATGAGCAGTTCTTC.

This clonotype has ten or more counts. The chain couples TRBV15 to TRBJ2-1, with 7 nucleotides matching TRBD1. The CDR3 runs to 14 residues. The germline CDR1 and CDR2 sequences are LNHNV and YYDKDF (reference sequence). V lost 1 base to trimming and J lost 5 bases; unmatched junction nucleotides: 2. This CDR3 reads CATSRVDRDNEQFF. DNA of the CDR3: TGTGCCACCAGCAGAGTTGACAGGGACAATGAGCAGTTCTTC.

In its sample, this clonotype was seen many times. The chain recombines TRBV7-2 with TRBJ2-1, with 8 bases identical to TRBD2. Unmatched junction bases numbered 12, after V lost 1 base and J lost 10 bases. The CDR3 covers 16 residues. Germline CDR1 reads SGHTA; CDR2 reads FQGNSA. CDR3 DNA sequence: TGTGCCAGCAGCTTAGGGGTAGCGGGACGACCCCGGGAGCAGTTCTTC. Translating it yields CASSLGVAGRPREQFF. Looking up the rest from reference TRBV7-2 and TRBJ2-1 gives the full variable domain: GAGVSQSPSNKVTEKGKDVELRCDPISGHTALYWYRQSLGQGLEFLIYFQGNSAPDKSGLPSDRFSAERTGGSVSTLTIQRTQQEDSAVYLCASSLGVAGRPREQFFGPGTRLTVL.

The gene calls are TRBV20-1 and TRBJ2-7, with D unclear. The CDR3 contains 13 residues. Germline loops: CDR1 DFQATT, CDR2 SNEGSKA (reference sequence). The germline V and J ends were trimmed by 3 bases and 6 bases, with 15 bases remaining between them. CDR3 in amino acids: CSASLGVDGEQYF. The CDR3 DNA sequence: TGCAGTGCTAGTCTAGGAGTGGACGGCGAGCAGTACTTC.

The table lists this clonotype with a few counts. This chain joins TRBV9 and TRBJ2-3, with 8 positions matching TRBD1. CDR3 length equals 15 residues. V lost 5 bases and J lost 1; bases outside the gene matches: 6. The germline V gene encodes CDR1 SGDLS and CDR2 YYNGEE. CDR3 sequence reads: CASRTGVFGTDTQYF. The CDR3 DNA reads TGTGCCAGCAGGACAGGGGTTTTTGGCACAGATACGCAGTATTTT.

In its sample, this clonotype was seen many times. J is TRBJ1-6 and V is TRBV11-2, with 9 positions matching TRBD1. J lost 8 bases, V lost 5 bases, and 10 bases had no gene match. The CDR3 is 16 residues long. Germline loops: CDR1 SGHAT, CDR2 FQNNGV. CDR3 sequence reads: CASSPSTGGADSPLHF. The DNA for the CDR3 is TGTGCCAGCAGCCCGAGCACAGGGGGCGCCGATTCACCCCTCCACTTT. Using reference TRBV11-2 and TRBJ1-6 for the parts outside the CDR3, the full variable domain is EAGVAQSPRYKIIEKRQSVAFWCNPISGHATLYWYQQILGQGPKLLIQFQNNGVVDDSQLPKDRFSAERLKGVDSTLKIQPAKLEDSAVYLCASSPSTGGADSPLHFGNGTRLTVT.

With regard to this clonotype: A much larger clone differs from this one at a single base, so this may be a read error. J is TRBJ2-7 and V is TRBV27; D gene uncertain. The germline gives CDR1 MNHEY, CDR2 SMNVEV (reference sequence). The CDR3 covers 14 residues. DNA for the CDR3: TGTGCCAACAGTTTAGAATCCCAGAACTACGAGCAGTACTTC. Amino acid sequence: CANSLESQNYEQYF.

This clonotype was observed a handful of times. V usage is TRBV20-1 and J usage is TRBJ2-7; either TRBD1 or TRBD2 may supply D (5 bases each). The CDR3 runs 13 residues. V lost 1 base and J 5 bases, leaving 12 bases between the germline ends. Germline values: CDR1 DFQATT, CDR2 SNEGSKA (reference sequence). CDR3 protein: CSARAGHRHEQYF. DNA for the CDR3: TGCAGTGCTAGAGCGGGGCACAGACACGAGCAGTACTTC.

This clonotype showed up many times. The J gene is TRBJ2-3, the V gene TRBV2, with unresolved D. This CDR3 spans 12 amino acids. CDR1 is SNHLY, CDR2 FYNNEI, per germline. The V end was cut by 4 bases, the J end by 2 bases, with 4 bases between. In nucleotides, the CDR3 is TGTGCCAGCAGTGCCTCCACAGATACGCAGTATTTT. Residues: CASSASTDTQYF.

V and J are TRBV20-1 and TRBJ2-7; D is ambiguous. Germline V gives CDR1 DFQATT, CDR2 SNEGSKA (reference sequence). CDR3 length: 17 residues. V shed 4 bases and J shed 2 bases, with 24 bases lying between them. This chain's CDR3 is CSANSLPTASLTYEQYF. The CDR3 nucleotides read TGCAGTGCTAACTCATTGCCTACGGCCTCCTTGACCTACGAGCAGTACTTC.

The chain uses TRBV10-1 and TRBJ1-1; TRBD1 agrees at 10 bases. The V gene's germline CDR1 is WNHNN and CDR2 SYGVQD (reference sequence). With 7 bases clipped from V and 0 bases from J, the junction kept 5 bases outside the gene matches. This CDR3 comprises 15 residues. The CDR3 DNA is TGCGCCAGCACCTCCGGGACAGGGGTGAACACTGAAGCTTTCTTT. It encodes CASTSGTGVNTEAFF.

This clonotype has just a few counts. This chain uses TRBV12-1 with TRBJ2-5; the table's D gene call, TRBD2, was not cross checked with the DNA. TRBV12-1 is designated a pseudogene. The CDR3 is 15 amino acids. Written as DNA, the CDR3 is TGTGCCAGCAGCTCCCCAATGGAGGTCCAAGAGACCCAGTACTTC. Its protein product is CASSSPMEVQETQYF.

Many counts were recorded for this clonotype. The chain joins TRBV4-3 to TRBJ1-6; TRBD1 matches 7 bases. V shed 0 bases, J shed 10 bases, and the junction held 6 bases outside the gene matches. Germline assignment: CDR1 LGHNA and CDR2 YSLEER. CDR3 length equals 15 residues. CDR3 sequence reads: CASSQDSQGGSPLHF. CDR3 DNA sequence: TGCGCCAGCAGCCAAGATAGCCAGGGGGGATCACCCCTCCACTTT.

Concerning this clonotype itself: A much larger clone lies one base from this, so it may be a read error. The gene calls are TRBV19 and TRBJ2-1; D is perhaps TRBD1 (6 bases). The CDR3 contains 15 residues. Germline CDR1 is LNHDA and CDR2 is SQIVND (reference sequence). The CDR3 reads CASSILGASYDEQFF. The CDR3 DNA is TGTGCCAGTAGTATCTTGGGGGCCTCCTACGATGAGCAGTTCTTC.

Notes on this clonotype: Since the CDR3 does not end with the conserved phenylalanine or tryptophan, this likely comes from a read error. CDR3 sequence: CASSLALGSGNTIYL. CDR3 sequence (DNA): TGTGCCAGCAGTTTAGCGCTAGGCTCTGGAAACACCATATATCTT. The chain has TRBV12-3 or TRBV12-4 and TRBJ1-3, with D unresolved. V dropped 0 bases and J dropped 0 bases, with 6 bases sitting between them. The CDR3 spans 15 residues.

This chain links TRBV20-1 with TRBJ1-5, with D unclear. CDR3 length: 12 residues. V shed 4 bases and J shed 0 bases, with 4 bases lying between them. CDR1 DFQATT and CDR2 SNEGSKA come from the germline V gene (reference sequence). The CDR3 coding sequence is TGCAGTGCTAAACATAGCAATCAGCCCCAGCATTTT. Encoded protein: CSAKHSNQPQHF.

This clonotype was detected many times. This chain uses TRBV19 with TRBJ2-7; 7 bases align to TRBD1. The junction had 6 bases not matched to a gene; V was cut back by 4 bases and J by 0 bases. The CDR3 has 15 amino acids. Germline CDR1 reads LNHDA; CDR2 reads SQIVND (reference sequence). As DNA, the CDR3 is TGTGCCAGTAGTAACCGGGACAGTTCCTCCTACGAGCAGTACTTC. Protein sequence: CASSNRDSSSYEQYF.

The V and J genes are TRBV12-3 or TRBV12-4 and TRBJ1-2, with unresolved D. V lost 5 bases, J lost 0 bases, and 10 bases lay in between. The length of the CDR3 is 14 residues. The CDR3 DNA reads TGTGCCAGCAGTAAGAAGGGAGCTAACTATGGCTACACCTTC. Protein sequence: CASSKKGANYGYTF.

This clonotype was picked up many times. The chain couples TRBV20-1 to TRBJ2-3; 12 nucleotides agree with TRBD2. The CDR3 length is 15 residues. Germline lookup yields CDR1 DFQATT and CDR2 SNEGSKA (reference sequence). V gave up 4 bases and J gave up 1 base; unmatched junction bases: 3. The CDR3 nucleotides read TGCAGTGCTACTTGGACTAGCGGGGGCACAGATACGCAGTATTTT. This gives the protein CSATWTSGGTDTQYF.

This clonotype was counted many times. The V and J genes are TRBV15 and TRBJ2-1; D possibly corresponds to TRBD1 (6 bases). The germline V and J ends were trimmed by 5 bases and 1 base, with 18 bases remaining between them. This CDR3 comprises 17 residues. CDR1 LNHNV and CDR2 YYDKDF come from the germline V gene (reference sequence). CDR3 residues: CATSFPDRDMSYNEQFF. The CDR3 DNA is TGTGCCACCAGCTTCCCCGACCGGGACATGTCCTACAATGAGCAGTTCTTC.

This clonotype was seen a handful of times. The chain has TRBV19 and TRBJ1-2; 8 positions match TRBD1. Losses at the gene ends were 5 bases for V and 4 bases for J; bases not matched to a gene: 6. CDR1 is LNHDA, CDR2 SQIVND, per germline (reference sequence). CDR3 length equals 14 residues. The CDR3, as DNA: TGTGCCAGTAGTCCACTAGGACAGGGCTATGGCTACACCTTC. Residues: CASSPLGQGYGYTF.

The V gene is TRBV20-1, the J gene TRBJ2-2, with a tentative D call TRBD2 (5 bases). Trimming cost V 6 bases and J 5 bases, with 13 bases left between them. CDR3 length: 13 amino acids. Germline V lookup: CDR1 DFQATT, CDR2 SNEGSKA (reference sequence). The CDR3 DNA sequence: TGCAGTGCGTCTGTGAGGGAAACCGGGGAGCTGTTTTTT. Translation gives CSASVRETGELFF.

This clonotype showed up many times. The V and J genes are TRBV29-1 and TRBJ2-3; 9 bases line up with TRBD1. J lost 3 bases, V lost 3 bases, and 13 bases had no gene match. The CDR3 is 17 amino acids. Germline loops: CDR1 SQVTM, CDR2 ANQGSEA. CDR3 sequence: CSVDTLVTGGATDTQYF. CDR3 coding DNA: TGCAGCGTTGACACACTCGTGACAGGGGGAGCGACAGATACGCAGTATTTT.

In this sample, this clonotype turned up many times. V and J are TRBV25-1 and TRBJ1-2; no reliable D call. Per the germline V gene, CDR1 is MGHDK and CDR2 is SYGVNS. The V end lost 3 bases, the J end lost 4 bases, and 9 bases lay between the germline ends. The CDR3 has 13 residues. The CDR3 bases are TGTGCCAGCAGTGAGGGTTCTGGCTATGGCTACACCTTC. Protein sequence: CASSEGSGYGYTF.

This clonotype was detected only a few times. V usage is TRBV7-8 and J usage is TRBJ2-1, with 10 bases that match TRBD2. The V segment lost 5 bases and the J segment 8 bases; nucleotides outside the gene matches: 6. This CDR3 comprises 14 residues. Germline-derived CDR1 and CDR2 are SGHVS and FQNEAQ. As DNA, the CDR3 is TGTGCCAGCAGCAGGGTTCTAGCGGGAGATGAGCAGTTCTTC. Translation: CASSRVLAGDEQFF.

The V and J genes are TRBV29-1 and TRBJ1-6, with D possibly matching TRBD1 (5 bases). The CDR3 loop spans 16 amino acids. Trimming cost V 5 bases and J 0 bases, with 14 bases left between them. Germline lookup yields CDR1 SQVTM and CDR2 ANQGSEA. This CDR3 is CSVTGHLSSYNSPLHF. CDR3 DNA: TGCAGCGTTACAGGACACTTAAGCTCCTATAATTCACCCCTCCACTTT.

This clonotype was found a few times. CDR3 residues: CASRDRENSPLHF. The CDR3 coding sequence is TGTGCCAGCAGGGACAGGGAGAATTCACCCCTCCACTTT. The V call is TRBV6-1, the J call TRBJ1-6; 8 nucleotides line up with TRBD1. The CDR3 length is 13 residues. Germline CDR1 reads MNHNS; CDR2 reads SASEGT. Trimming cost V 6 bases and J 7 bases; bases outside gene matches: 2.

This chain connects TRBV20-1 to TRBJ2-7; 7 bases match TRBD2. Trimming cost V 1 base and J 5 bases; bases outside gene matches: 5. The CDR3 is made up of 13 amino acids. Germline V gene data show CDR1 as DFQATT and CDR2 as SNEGSKA (reference sequence). CDR3 in DNA: TGCAGTGCTAGAGGCGGGAGTGGCCACGAGCAGTACTTC. Its translation is CSARGGSGHEQYF.

The genes are TRBV20-1 and TRBJ1-2; TRBD1 matches 9 bases. The CDR3 totals 11 residues. Germline V gene data show CDR1 as DFQATT and CDR2 as SNEGSKA (reference sequence). CDR3 loop: CSAPGQGNYTF. CDR3 DNA sequence: TGCAGCGCTCCGGGACAGGGTAACTACACCTTC.

In this sample, this clonotype turned up many times. The chain has TRBV28 and TRBJ2-2; D gene ambiguous. The germline gives CDR1 MDHEN, CDR2 SYDVKM. The V end was cut by 4 bases, the J end by 6 bases, with 9 bases between. The CDR3 has 13 residues. Written as DNA, the CDR3 is TGTGCCAGCAGTTCTAATCCGGCCGGGGAGCTGTTTTTT. Its translation is CASSSNPAGELFF.